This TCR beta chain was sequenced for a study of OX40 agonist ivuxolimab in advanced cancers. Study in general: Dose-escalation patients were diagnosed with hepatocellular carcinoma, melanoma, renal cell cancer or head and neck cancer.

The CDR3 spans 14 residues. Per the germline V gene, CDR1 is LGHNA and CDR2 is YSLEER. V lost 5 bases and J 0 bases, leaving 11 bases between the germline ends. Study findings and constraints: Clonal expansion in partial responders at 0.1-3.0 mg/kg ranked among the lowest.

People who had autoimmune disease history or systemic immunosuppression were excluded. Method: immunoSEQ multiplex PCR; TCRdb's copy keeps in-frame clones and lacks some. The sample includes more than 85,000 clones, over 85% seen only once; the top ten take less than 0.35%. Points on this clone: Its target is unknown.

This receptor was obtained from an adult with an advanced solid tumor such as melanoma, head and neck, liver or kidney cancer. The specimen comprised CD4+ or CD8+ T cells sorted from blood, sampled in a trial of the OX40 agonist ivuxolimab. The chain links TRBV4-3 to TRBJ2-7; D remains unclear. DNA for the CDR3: TGCGCCAGCAGCAAAGGAACAGTCTCCTACGAGCAGTACTTC. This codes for CASSKGTVSYEQYF.